Shown below are 26 T cell receptor beta chains from a single sample sequenced in a study of shared clonotypes between healthy human individuals. TCRdb's table, derived via immunoSEQ multiplex PCR, lists solely in-frame clones and lacks some. The sample records 2.3 million or so clones, 90% to 95% being singletons. What was sequenced was naive CD4+ T cells from PBMCs. Subset specified: CD45RA+ positively selected. These receptors were obtained from a man in his late teens or twenties in good health. Some clones in this sample may be carry-over from other donors' samples.

The chain uses TRBV6-1 and TRBJ1-1; no definite D call. The V end lost 2 bases, the J end lost 7 bases, and 11 bases lay between the germline ends. The CDR3 is 13 amino acids. In germline, CDR1 is MNHNS, CDR2 SASEGT. The CDR3 DNA reads TGTGCCAGCAGTGAAATCGGTAGAGATGAAGCTTTCTTT. It yields the protein CASSEIGRDEAFF.

Turning to this clone: At the DNA level, this CDR3 is encoded by other sequences in the same sample as well. The chain employs TRBV28 and TRBJ1-1; 9 nucleotides align to TRBD1. The CDR3 totals 15 residues. Germline V CDR1 and CDR2: MDHEN, SYDVKM. J was trimmed by 5 bases and V by 4 bases; bases with no gene match: 8. The CDR3 DNA reads TGTGCCAGCAGTTCCCCCGGGACAGGGACGACTGAAGCTTTCTTT. Protein: CASSSPGTGTTEAFF.

The rearrangement links TRBV28 to TRBJ2-7; D unresolved. The CDR3 covers 12 residues. Trimming removed 6 bases from V and 6 bases from J, with 12 bases in between. Germline lookup yields CDR1 MDHEN and CDR2 SYDVKM. The CDR3 here is CASSSPRREQYF. CDR3 DNA: TGTGCCAGCAGCTCACCCCGGCGCGAGCAGTACTTC.

This chain uses TRBV29-1 with TRBJ2-3, with TRBD1 identical over 7 bases. The trim removed 5 bases at V and 3 bases at J, leaving 2 bases unmatched. The CDR3 runs 12 residues. Germline CDR1 reads SQVTM; CDR2 reads ANQGSEA. CDR3 protein: CSVTGATDTQYF. The CDR3 nucleotides read TGCAGCGTTACAGGGGCTACAGATACGCAGTATTTT.

The chain is built from TRBV28 and TRBJ2-1, with TRBD1 matching over 8 bases. The CDR3 runs 12 residues. The V segment lost 1 base and the J segment 14 bases; nucleotides outside the gene matches: 4. Germline values: CDR1 MDHEN, CDR2 SYDVKM. Here the CDR3 reads CASSLSGQGKFF. The CDR3 DNA is TGTGCCAGCAGTTTATCCGGACAGGGCAAGTTCTTC.

The chain employs TRBV4-2 and TRBJ1-4; D uncertain. V was cut by 0 bases and J by 0 bases, with 8 bases left in between. Looked up from germline, CDR1 is LGHNA and CDR2 is YNFKEQ. The CDR3 is 16 amino acids. The CDR3 loop is CASSQEGPATNEKLFF. As DNA, the CDR3 is TGTGCCAGCAGCCAAGAGGGCCCTGCAACTAATGAAAAACTGTTTTTT.

V and J are TRBV28 and TRBJ2-7; D remains ambiguous. The germline V gene has CDR1 MDHEN and CDR2 SYDVKM. Trimming took 5 bases from V and 0 from J, leaving 8 bases between them. The CDR3 spans 13 residues. The CDR3 loop reads CASSRSASYEQYF. The CDR3 nucleotides are TGTGCCAGCAGTCGGTCGGCCTCCTACGAGCAGTACTTC.

The chain links TRBV11-2 to TRBJ2-3, with D tentatively TRBD1 (5 bases). Germline V gene data show CDR1 as SGHAT and CDR2 as FQNNGV. Trimming stripped 5 bases from V and 2 bases from J, with 11 bases between. CDR3 length: 14 residues. The CDR3 bases are TGTGCCAGCAGCAAGGGGCCTTTCACAGATACGCAGTATTTT. Amino acids: CASSKGPFTDTQYF.

The V and J genes are TRBV11-1 and TRBJ2-7; D not certain. The V end lost 2 bases, the J end lost 3 bases, and 8 bases lay between the germline ends. Germline loops: CDR1 SGHAT, CDR2 FQDESV (reference sequence). The CDR3 spans 13 residues. CDR3 protein: CASSLLQHYEQYF. DNA for the CDR3: TGTGCCAGCAGCTTATTACAGCACTACGAGCAGTACTTC.

This clone occurred once. Other DNA sequences from this sample encode an identical CDR3 as well. The chain carries TRBV28 and TRBJ2-7; maybe TRBD1 (6 bases). The V end lost 6 bases, the J end lost 2 bases, and 14 bases lay between the germline ends. Per germline, CDR1 MDHEN and CDR2 SYDVKM. This CDR3 contains 14 residues. The CDR3 DNA sequence: TGTGCCAGCAGCTTTCAGGGGTTCCCCTACGAGCAGTACTTC. Residues: CASSFQGFPYEQYF.

This chain uses TRBV7-9 with TRBJ2-2; D gene uncertain. The CDR3 length is 11 residues. Trimming took 5 bases from V and 4 from J, leaving 2 bases between them. Germline V gives CDR1 SEHNR, CDR2 FQNEAQ (reference sequence). This CDR3 is CASSVTGELFF. As DNA, the CDR3 is TGTGCCAGCAGCGTCACCGGGGAGCTGTTTTTT.

V usage is TRBV6-6 and J usage is TRBJ2-3; D might be TRBD2 (5 bases). The CDR3 covers 16 residues. CDR1 MNHNY and CDR2 SVGAGI come from the germline V gene (reference sequence). The V end lost 4 bases, the J end lost 2 bases, and 16 bases lay between the germline ends. The CDR3 is CASSSHQRLATDTQYF. The CDR3 DNA follows: TGTGCCAGCAGTTCCCACCAGCGGCTAGCCACAGATACGCAGTATTTT.

This clone was seen more than once but under ten times. Other DNA sequences in the same sample also yield this CDR3. The V call is TRBV20-1, the J call TRBJ2-7; D is undetermined. This CDR3 comprises 11 residues. V lost 0 bases and J lost 6, with 6 bases in between. From germline, CDR1 is DFQATT and CDR2 SNEGSKA (reference sequence). This CDR3 reads CSARDPPEQYF. In DNA, the CDR3 is TGCAGTGCTAGAGATCCCCCCGAGCAGTACTTC.

V and J are TRBV27 and TRBJ2-3, with 11 bases identical to TRBD1. The length of the CDR3 is 16 residues. From germline, CDR1 is MNHEY and CDR2 SMNVEV (reference sequence). Unmatched junction bases numbered 8, after V lost 5 bases and J lost 4 bases. The CDR3 DNA is TGTGCCAGCAGTCCCAGGGACAGGGGGTTTCCAGATACGCAGTATTTT. It translates to CASSPRDRGFPDTQYF.

This chain uses TRBV7-3 with TRBJ2-5; 10 nucleotides match TRBD1. The CDR3 contains 15 residues. Germline CDR1 SGHTA, CDR2 FQGTGA. V lost 5 bases to trimming and J lost 4 bases; unmatched junction nucleotides: 7. The CDR3 sequence: CASSPTGGVGETQYF. The CDR3 bases are TGTGCCAGCAGCCCGACAGGGGGCGTGGGAGAGACCCAGTACTTC.

The chain joins TRBV7-8 to TRBJ2-3; TRBD2 matches at 9 bases. Germline V gene sequence: CDR1 SGHVS, CDR2 FQNEAQ. V gave up 4 bases and J gave up 4 bases; unmatched junction bases: 15. The CDR3 spans 18 residues. The CDR3 reads CASSSPGRGRALADTQYF. Written as DNA, the CDR3 is TGTGCCAGCAGCTCCCCCGGGCGCGGGAGGGCCCTTGCAGATACGCAGTATTTT.

V gene TRBV9 combines with J gene TRBJ2-3, with unresolved D. Trimming took off 2 bases at V and 2 bases at J, with 9 bases between the two ends. CDR3 length: 14 residues. Germline lookup yields CDR1 SGDLS and CDR2 YYNGEE. CDR3 DNA sequence: TGTGCCAGCAGCGTCGAGGATAACACAGATACGCAGTATTTT. Translated: CASSVEDNTDTQYF.

The chain employs TRBV6-5 and TRBJ2-7; TRBD2 is a possible D gene (6 bases). The germline V and J ends were trimmed by 8 bases and 6 bases, with 17 bases remaining between them. The CDR3 runs to 13 residues. The germline CDR1 and CDR2 sequences are MNHEY and SVGAGI. In nucleotides, the CDR3 is TGTGCCAGCGGTGGTGGAGGGGTGGGCGAGCAGTACTTC. Residues: CASGGGGVGEQYF.

This chain joins TRBV28 and TRBJ2-3, with TRBD2 matching 8 bases. Losses at the gene ends were 3 bases for V and 2 bases for J; bases not matched to a gene: 16. The CDR3 spans 19 residues. Germline-derived CDR1 and CDR2 are MDHEN and SYDVKM. The CDR3 nucleotides are TGTGCCAGCAGTTTGAATCGTCGTGGGCGGGGGGCCCCCACAGATACGCAGTATTTT. As protein: CASSLNRRGRGAPTDTQYF.

The CDR3 spells CATTGQGAYEQYF. CDR3 sequence (DNA): TGTGCCACCACGGGACAGGGGGCCTACGAGCAGTACTTC. V and J are TRBV19 and TRBJ2-7, with 11 positions matching TRBD1. The V gene's germline CDR1 is LNHDA and CDR2 SQIVND (reference sequence). CDR3 size: 13 residues. Trimming took 10 bases from V and 2 from J; bases not matched to a gene: 4.

The chain carries TRBV7-9 and TRBJ2-1; 11 bases are a match to TRBD2. V lost 1 base to trimming and J lost 8 bases; unmatched junction nucleotides: 4. The CDR3 consists of 15 residues. The germline gives CDR1 SEHNR, CDR2 FQNEAQ (reference sequence). The CDR3 reads CASSLVSGRADEQFF. The CDR3 bases are TGTGCCAGCAGCTTAGTTAGCGGGAGGGCCGATGAGCAGTTCTTC.

The CDR3 reads CASSLAAGRGNTIYF. CDR3 DNA: TGCGCCAGCAGCTTGGCGGCGGGGAGAGGAAACACCATATATTTT. The chain couples TRBV5-1 to TRBJ1-3; D remains ambiguous. The CDR3 loop spans 15 amino acids. CDR1 is SGHRS and CDR2 is YFSETQ in the germline V gene. V dropped 0 bases and J dropped 4 bases, with 11 bases sitting between them.

V gene TRBV28 combines with J gene TRBJ2-2, with 8 positions matching TRBD2. Germline lookup yields CDR1 MDHEN and CDR2 SYDVKM. V was clipped by 1 base and J by 4 bases; unmatched bases: 8. The CDR3 contains 17 residues. The chain's CDR3 is CASSLYQAGGLTGELFF. The CDR3 DNA follows: TGTGCCAGCAGTTTATATCAGGCGGGAGGCCTCACCGGGGAGCTGTTTTTT.

V and J are TRBV11-2 and TRBJ1-3; 8 bases line up with TRBD1. This CDR3 has 17 residues. V gave up 0 bases and J gave up 3 bases; unmatched junction bases: 7. Germline assignment: CDR1 SGHAT and CDR2 FQNNGV. The CDR3 DNA sequence: TGTGCCAGCAGCTTAGATCCAACAGACAGGGGTGGAAACACCATATATTTT. Translation: CASSLDPTDRGGNTIYF.

The gene calls are TRBV5-8 and TRBJ2-2; 11 bases align to TRBD1. V lost 3 bases, J lost 5 bases, and 3 bases stayed unmatched. The CDR3 extends over 15 amino acids. Germline values: CDR1 SGHTS, CDR2 YDEGEE. In nucleotides, the CDR3 is TGTGCCAGCAGCTCCGGACAGGGGGCGACCGGGGAGCTGTTTTTT. Protein product: CASSSGQGATGELFF.

Here the CDR3 DNA reads TGCGCCAGCCATGAGACAGGGAGCACAGATACGCAGTATTTT. Translated: CASHETGSTDTQYF. V gene TRBV5-1 combines with J gene TRBJ2-3; 7 bases agree with TRBD1. Germline trimming cut 7 bases from V and 0 bases from J; bases unmatched to any gene: 5. There are 14 residues in the CDR3. Per germline, CDR1 SGHRS and CDR2 YFSETQ.